Reported below is one TCR beta chain. The target of this receptor is not known. Base qualities are not at hand, and no much larger clone is one base apart. This sample is drawn from a study of shared clonotypes between healthy human individuals (dated by TCRdb to the early 2020s). Study-level background: A couple of women and three men aged 18 to 49 years were included in the cohort. Between about 0.8 and 9 billion PBMCs per donor were obtained by leukapheresis. To estimate repertoire size and how much clonotypes are shared between individuals, the study performed deep sequencing of blood TCR repertoires from roughly five healthy adults. Libraries were prepared and TCR repertoires were sequenced by different laboratories using diverse techniques, in order to increase sequencing depth and limit assay-specific biases. Per donor, three plates each were used for CD4 naive and CD4 memory, two for CD8 naive, and one for CD8 memory. The paper as a whole reports these results and caveats: Estimated clonotype richness was generally larger for naive than for memory subsets. Pairwise subsampling indicated that sequencing depth was expected to affect the degree of clonotype sharing among donors. Across four donors, roughly 5% of naive CD4, roughly 3.4% of naive CD8, approximately 2.5% of memory CD4, and approximately 0.42% of memory CD8 clonotypes were shared. Rarefaction of sorted-subset datasets indicated incomplete sequencing despite the large sequencing depth. Sampling was restricted to blood, and TCR repertoires in tissues likely differ from the TCR repertoires found in blood. Higher generation probabilities were observed for clonotypes shared by all four sorted-subset donors than for non-shared clonotypes. The small number of donors limited the genetic and exposure-history diversity represented.

Donors were healthy HIV-negative adults with no recently reported acute infections or vaccinations. Every donor was a Caucasian adult living in Nashville, Tennessee, USA. CD4+ T cells were enriched by magnetic negative selection; naive cells were then positively selected on CD45RA, and the negative fraction formed the memory subset. Blood was obtained by leukapheresis, after which PBMCs were separated by Ficoll-Histopaque density gradient centrifugation and cryopreserved in liquid nitrogen vapor phase. Purity and quantity of every magnetically sorted T cell population were checked by analytical flow cytometry. From each sorted fraction, genomic DNA was isolated and quantified by UV absorbance on a Nanodrop 2000c. Using the deep immunoSEQ assay, TCR CDR3 regions were amplified from genomic DNA by multiplex PCR. Extracted genomic DNA from each cell subset was distributed evenly across all wells of several immunoSEQ 96-well plates, and each plate was treated as a replicate. For sorted subsets, roughly 200 ng of genomic DNA, equivalent to 30,000 or so T cell genomes, went into each replicate PCR. Purified libraries were measured with a Qubit 3.0 fluorometer, size-checked on a Bioanalyzer 2100, and measured again with the KAPA Library Quantification kit. Every immunoSEQ 96-well plate was sequenced on a separate single-read 150-cycle Illumina NextSeq 550 flow cell. As for the authors' bioinformatics: The immunoSEQ output contained only junctional sequences without quality scores, so filtering could not match that applied to full-length reads. To assign V/J genes and CDR3, sequences were annotated against IMGT germline references using PyIR, a Python wrapper for IgBLAST v1.9. Reads were filtered out if the reads had weak V/J assignments (E-value above 1e-6), no CDR3, stop codons, out-of-frame junctions, or ambiguous translated residues. V3J clonotypes were defined by identical inferred V gene, J gene, and CDR3 amino acid sequence. Percentage overlap between repertoires was calculated by dividing the number of shared unique clonotypes by the size of the smaller repertoire. Three approaches were used to assess repertoire richness: RTK rarefaction, the Chao1 estimator, and Recon v2.1 estimates of unobserved clonotypes. For all TCRbeta clonotypes obtained by the gDNA method from several donors, generation probabilities were computed with OLGA. What TCRdb holds here is the immuneACCESS table cut down to in-frame rearrangements. Part of the clones is not present; checked against another copy, under half of the missing clones reflect an unresolved V gene, and the others are unexplained. The D gene and trimming were derived from the DNA, and the V and J assignments and clone size from that table. The sample records roughly 2,300,000 clones, around 90% of which are singletons. The ten most abundant clones make up approximately 0.39% of the sample.

The CDR3 has 15 amino acids, counting the end cysteine and phenylalanine. The entry retains the CDR3 DNA only, 45 bases that are in frame from base 1. V has 5 bases trimmed and J has 5 bases trimmed; junction bases matching no gene number 7. Source material: naive CD4+ T cells from PBMCs. Explained via the paper, the cell subset or site label denotes: CD45RA+ positively selected. This clonotype was sampled from a young man in good health. Some clones in this sample may be carry-over from other donors' samples. This chain joins TRBV5-3 to TRBJ1-5; 10 central nucleotides agree with TRBD1. TRBV5-3 is sorted into the ORF group, with uncertain function. CDR3 region: CARRLQDRGDQPQHF. The DNA sequence is given as TGTGCCAGAAGATTACAGGACAGGGGGGATCAGCCCCAGCATTTT.